The clone carrying this TCR beta chain was seen only a few times. The germline CDR1 and CDR2 sequences are LNHDA and SQIVND (reference sequence). Trimming removed 1 base at V and 7 bases at J, with 14 bases between. This CDR3 contains 15 residues. Repertoires were generated with immunoSEQ multiplex PCR, while TCRdb's copy carries only in-frame clones and drops some. Of about 220,000 clones listed, around four fifths were seen once; the top ten hold 15% to 20%. The data were obtained in a study of blood T cell repertoires in COVID-19. Study-level information: Whether acute or convalescent, the COVID-19 samples came from the United States, Italy and Spain.

The sequencing input was peripheral blood. This chain uses TRBV19 with TRBJ2-1, with D perhaps TRBD1 (5 bases). The receptor's source is a man aged 30 to 45 with active or convalescent COVID-19. The CDR3 loop is CASSIGGQGRNEQFF. The CDR3 region has the DNA TGTGCCAGTAGTATAGGGGGCCAGGGCCGGAATGAGCAGTTCTTC. The full variable domain, rest sourced from reference TRBV19 and TRBJ2-1, is DGGITQSPKYLFRKEGQNVTLSCEQNLNHDAMYWYRQDPGQGLRLIYYSQIVNDFQKGDIAEGYSVSREKKESFPLTVTSAQKNPTAFYLCASSIGGQGRNEQFFGPGTRLTVL.